This T cell receptor (beta chain) was found in a study of beta chain features in type 1 diabetes. CDR1 is LNHDA and CDR2 is SQIVND in the germline V gene (reference sequence). The CDR3 has 14 residues. Between the trimmed V and J ends, which lost 5 bases and 8 bases, there was a span of 18 bases. The sample holds a few counts of this clone. Its cognate antigen is unknown. Every bit of the isolated RNA underwent reverse transcription, so sequencing read expressed TCRB transcripts. Using immunoSEQ multiplex PCR, the repertoire was profiled, and TCRdb retains in-frame clones only, with some absent. This sample has around 320,000 clones, with around 13% found just once. Based on CD45RO/CCR7/CD25/CD127/CD95/CD27, CD4+ regulatory, stem cell-like memory, naive and central memory cells were sorted. General observations from the study: Patients and controls would be equally affected if PCR favored shorter templates.

The TCR was taken from a man aged 25 to 40 in good health. The sample comprised central memory CD4+ T cells from blood. The chain combines TRBV19 with TRBJ1-2; perhaps TRBD1 as D (6 bases). The CDR3 loop reads CASSGSLGAYGYTF. CDR3 nucleotides: TGTGCCAGTAGTGGTAGTCTGGGGGCCTACGGCTACACCTTC.